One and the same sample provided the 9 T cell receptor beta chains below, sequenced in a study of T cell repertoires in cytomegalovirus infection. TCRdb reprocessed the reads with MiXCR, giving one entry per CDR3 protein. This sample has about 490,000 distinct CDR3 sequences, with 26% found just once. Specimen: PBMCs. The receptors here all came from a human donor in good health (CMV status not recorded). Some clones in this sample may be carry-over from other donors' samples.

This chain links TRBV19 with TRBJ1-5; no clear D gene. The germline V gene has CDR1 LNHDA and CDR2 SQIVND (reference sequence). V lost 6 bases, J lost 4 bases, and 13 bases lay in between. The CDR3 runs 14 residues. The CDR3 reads CASSLPRLNQPQHF. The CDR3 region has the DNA TGTGCCAGTAGCCTACCAAGGCTGAATCAGCCCCAGCATTTT. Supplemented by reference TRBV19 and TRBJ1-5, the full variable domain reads DGGITQSPKYLFRKEGQNVTLSCEQNLNHDAMYWYRQDPGQGLRLIYYSQIVNDFQKGDIAEGYSVSREKKESFPLTVTSAQKNPTAFYLCASSLPRLNQPQHFGDGTRLSIL.

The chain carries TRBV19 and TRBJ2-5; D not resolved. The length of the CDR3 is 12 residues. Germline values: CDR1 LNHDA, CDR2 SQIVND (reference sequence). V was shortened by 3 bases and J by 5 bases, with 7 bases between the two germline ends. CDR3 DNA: TGTGCCAGTAGTATGACTGGGGAGACCCAGTACTTC. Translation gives CASSMTGETQYF.

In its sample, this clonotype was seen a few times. CDR3 DNA: TGTGCCAGCAGCTTGGCGGGAGGTATCACAGATACGCAGTATTTT. Amino acid sequence: CASSLAGGITDTQYF. V is TRBV5-4 and J is TRBJ2-3, with TRBD2 matching 7 bases. V lost 0 bases and J lost 2; bases outside the gene matches: 3. The CDR3 covers 15 residues. Germline values: CDR1 SGHNT, CDR2 YYREEE (reference sequence).

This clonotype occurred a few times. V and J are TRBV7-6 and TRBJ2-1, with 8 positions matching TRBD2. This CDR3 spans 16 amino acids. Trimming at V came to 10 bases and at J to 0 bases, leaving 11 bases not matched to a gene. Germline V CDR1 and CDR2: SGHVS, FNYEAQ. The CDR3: CAIPVASGHSYNEQFF. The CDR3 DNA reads TGTGCCATCCCTGTGGCTAGCGGGCACTCCTACAATGAGCAGTTCTTC.

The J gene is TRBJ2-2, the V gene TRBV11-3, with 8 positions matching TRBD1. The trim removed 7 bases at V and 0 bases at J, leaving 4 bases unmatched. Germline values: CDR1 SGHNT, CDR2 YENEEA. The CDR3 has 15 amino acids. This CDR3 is CASNPGGANTGELFF. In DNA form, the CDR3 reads TGTGCCAGCAATCCAGGGGGCGCGAACACCGGGGAGCTGTTTTTT.

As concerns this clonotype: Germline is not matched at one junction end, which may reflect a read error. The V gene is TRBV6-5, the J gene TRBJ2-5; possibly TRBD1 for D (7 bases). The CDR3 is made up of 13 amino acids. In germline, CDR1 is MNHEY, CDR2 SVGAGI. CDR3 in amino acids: CASRRQGGKNVDF. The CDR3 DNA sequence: TGTGCCAGCAGGAGACAGGGCGGGAAAAACGTGGACTTC.

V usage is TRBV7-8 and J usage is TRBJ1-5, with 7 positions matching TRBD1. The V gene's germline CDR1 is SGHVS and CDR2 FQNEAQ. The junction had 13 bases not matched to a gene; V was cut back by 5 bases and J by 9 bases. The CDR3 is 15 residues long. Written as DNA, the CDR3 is TGTGCCAGCAGCCTCGGGACAGCAGGGGTATTGCCCCAGCATTTT. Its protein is CASSLGTAGVLPQHF. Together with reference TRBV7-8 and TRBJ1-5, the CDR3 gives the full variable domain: GAGVSQSPRYKVAKRGQDVALRCDPISGHVSLFWYQQALGQGPEFLTYFQNEAQLDKSGLPSDRFFAERPEGSVSTLKIQRTQQEDSAVYLCASSLGTAGVLPQHFGDGTRLSIL.

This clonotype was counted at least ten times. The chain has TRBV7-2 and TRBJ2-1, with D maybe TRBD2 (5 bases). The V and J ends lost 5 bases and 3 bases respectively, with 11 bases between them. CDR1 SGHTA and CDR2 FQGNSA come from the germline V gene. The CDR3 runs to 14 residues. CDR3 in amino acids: CASSRDRGYNEQFF. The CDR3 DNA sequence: TGTGCCAGCAGCCGAGACCGGGGCTACAATGAGCAGTTCTTC.

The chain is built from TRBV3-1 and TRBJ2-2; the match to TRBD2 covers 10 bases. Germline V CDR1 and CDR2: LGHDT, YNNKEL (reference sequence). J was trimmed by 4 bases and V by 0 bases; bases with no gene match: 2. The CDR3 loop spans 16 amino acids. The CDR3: CASSQDLAGVTGELFF. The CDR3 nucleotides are TGTGCCAGCAGCCAAGATCTAGCGGGGGTCACCGGGGAGCTGTTTTTT. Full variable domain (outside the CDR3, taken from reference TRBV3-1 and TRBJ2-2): DTAVSQTPKYLVTQMGNDKSIKCEQNLGHDTMYWYKQDSKKFLKIMFSYNNKELIINETVPNRFSPKSPDKAHLNLHINSLELGDSAVYFCASSQDLAGVTGELFFGEGSRLTVL.